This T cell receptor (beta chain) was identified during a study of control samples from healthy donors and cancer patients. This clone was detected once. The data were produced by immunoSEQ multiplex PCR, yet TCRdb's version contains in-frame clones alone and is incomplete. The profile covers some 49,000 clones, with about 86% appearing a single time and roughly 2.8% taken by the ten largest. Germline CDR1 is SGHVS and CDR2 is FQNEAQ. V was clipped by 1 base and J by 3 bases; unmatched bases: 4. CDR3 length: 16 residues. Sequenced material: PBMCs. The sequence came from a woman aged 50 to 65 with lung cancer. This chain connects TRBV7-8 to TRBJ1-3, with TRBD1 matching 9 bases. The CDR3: CASSLVQGAVGNTIYF. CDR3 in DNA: TGTGCCAGCAGCTTAGTACAGGGGGCGGTTGGAAACACCATATATTTT.